This is a list of T cell receptor beta chains from one sample in a study of T cell responses to AZD1222 COVID-19 vaccine. Some clones are missing from TCRdb's copy, which holds only in-frame ones; the method was immunoSEQ multiplex PCR. The table has 95,000 or so clones, roughly nine tenths seen once. The starting material was peripheral blood, obtained on day 0 of AZD1222 vaccination. The source is an adult in good health. The CDR3 runs from the conserved cysteine through the conserved F or W. Fields, in order: J gene, clone size, D gene, V gene, CDR3 DNA, CDR3 protein. A D gene is named only where the DNA matches it firmly. Where a row states a size, it is once, few, many or the class of an expanded clone; other rows omit it.

J: TRBJ1-4; size: few; D: .; V: TRBV7-8; DNA: TGTGCCAGCAGCTTAGGTTTCTTGGAAAAACTGTTTTTT; CDR3: CASSLGFLEKLFF
J: TRBJ1-5; size: .; D: .; V: TRBV12-3/TRBV12-4; DNA: TGTGCCAGCACCCTTGGCGATCAGCCCCAGCATTTT; CDR3: CASTLGDQPQHF
J: TRBJ1-6; size: .; D: .; V: TRBV2; DNA: TGTGCCAGCTCCTTAGGAACAGCCCGCGGTACCCTCCACTTT; CDR3: CASSLGTARGTLHF
J: TRBJ1-2; size: .; D: .; V: TRBV5-6; DNA: TGTGCCAGCAGCTTCAGGACTTCAAACTATGGCTACACCTTC; CDR3: CASSFRTSNYGYTF
J: TRBJ2-1; size: .; D: .; V: TRBV2; DNA: TGTGCCAGCAGTGAAGTGGGGGCTTACAATGAGCAGTTCTTC; CDR3: CASSEVGAYNEQFF
J: TRBJ2-1; size: .; D: TRBD1; V: TRBV11-2; DNA: TGTGCCAGCAGCTTAGGACAGGGGAGAATGTGGAATGAGCAGTTCTTC; CDR3: CASSLGQGRMWNEQFF
J: TRBJ2-5; size: .; D: .; V: TRBV4-3; DNA: TGCGCCAGCAGCCATTACGACAGTGGGGAGACCCAGTACTTC; CDR3: CASSHYDSGETQYF
J: TRBJ1-5; size: .; D: TRBD1; V: TRBV2; DNA: TGTGCCAGCAGTTCGGGACAGAGAAATCAGCCCCAGCATTTT; CDR3: CASSSGQRNQPQHF
J: TRBJ1-2; size: few; D: .; V: TRBV7-9; DNA: TGTGCCAGCAGCTGGGGCGAATCCTATGGCTACACCTTC; CDR3: CASSWGESYGYTF
J: TRBJ2-3; size: once; D: .; V: TRBV27; DNA: TGTGCCAGCAGTCCCCCCAGGGGCGGTGCTAGCACAGATACGCAGTATTTT; CDR3: CASSPPRGGASTDTQYF
J: TRBJ1-4; size: .; D: TRBD1; V: TRBV14; DNA: TGTGCCAGCAGCCTTGGACAGGGTGAAGAAAAACTGTTTTTT; CDR3: CASSLGQGEEKLFF
J: TRBJ2-7; size: .; D: .; V: TRBV5-4; DNA: TGTGCCAGCAGCCCATTACAAGGTCCCTACGAGCAGTACTTC; CDR3: CASSPLQGPYEQYF
J: TRBJ2-1; size: .; D: TRBD1; V: TRBV10-3; DNA: TGTGCCATCAGCCCCGGGACAGGGAAAAGGGACTCCTACAATGAGCAGTTCTTC; CDR3: CAISPGTGKRDSYNEQFF
J: TRBJ1-2; size: once; D: .; V: TRBV7-2; DNA: TGTGCCAGCAGCCCTTGGACAGCCGCGGTAGGTGGCTACACCTTC; CDR3: CASSPWTAAVGGYTF
J: TRBJ1-1; size: .; D: .; V: TRBV10-3; DNA: TGTGCCATCACCACCGGGACTGAAGCTTTCTTT; CDR3: CAITTGTEAFF
J: TRBJ1-1; size: .; D: .; V: TRBV18; DNA: TGTGCCAGCTCACCACCCATACAGGGCCCGAACACTGAAGCTTTCTTT; CDR3: CASSPPIQGPNTEAFF
J: TRBJ2-3; size: .; D: .; V: TRBV6-2/TRBV6-3; DNA: TGTGCCAGCAGCCTCTTGAGAAGCACAGATACGCAGTATTTT; CDR3: CASSLLRSTDTQYF
J: TRBJ1-5; size: .; D: .; V: TRBV7-2; DNA: TGTGCCAGCAGCTTAGGAGGGGATAATCAGCCCCAGCATTTT; CDR3: CASSLGGDNQPQHF
J: TRBJ1-2; size: once; D: .; V: TRBV4-1; DNA: TGCGCCAGCAGCCAAGTGGGGGACCTTGGCTACACCTTC; CDR3: CASSQVGDLGYTF
J: TRBJ1-4; size: .; D: .; V: TRBV19; DNA: TGTGCCAGTACCGGGGGCCAGGAAAAACTGTTTTTT; CDR3: CASTGGQEKLFF
J: TRBJ1-2; size: .; D: .; V: TRBV12-5; DNA: TGTGCTAGACTCCCGTATGGCTACACCTTC; CDR3: CARLPYGYTF
J: TRBJ2-3; size: .; D: .; V: TRBV5-4; DNA: TGTGCCAGCAGCCTACAGGGAGATACGCAGTATTTT; CDR3: CASSLQGDTQYF
J: TRBJ1-6; size: .; D: .; V: TRBV3-1/TRBV3-2; DNA: TGTGCCAGCAGCGCGGGACGCAGCTCCTATAATTCACCCCTCCACTTT; CDR3: CASSAGRSSYNSPLHF
J: TRBJ1-5; size: .; D: .; V: TRBV30; DNA: TGTGCCTGGTCCAGGGGTCTGGGTCAGCCCCAGCATTTT; CDR3: CAWSRGLGQPQHF
J: TRBJ1-2; size: .; D: .; V: TRBV24-1; DNA: TGTGCCACCAGTGATCACCAATTGGACTATGGCTACACCTTC; CDR3: CATSDHQLDYGYTF
J: TRBJ1-2; size: .; D: .; V: TRBV7-2; DNA: TGTGCCAGCAGCTTCGGAGGGGGAGGGGGGAACTATGGCTACACCTTC; CDR3: CASSFGGGGGNYGYTF